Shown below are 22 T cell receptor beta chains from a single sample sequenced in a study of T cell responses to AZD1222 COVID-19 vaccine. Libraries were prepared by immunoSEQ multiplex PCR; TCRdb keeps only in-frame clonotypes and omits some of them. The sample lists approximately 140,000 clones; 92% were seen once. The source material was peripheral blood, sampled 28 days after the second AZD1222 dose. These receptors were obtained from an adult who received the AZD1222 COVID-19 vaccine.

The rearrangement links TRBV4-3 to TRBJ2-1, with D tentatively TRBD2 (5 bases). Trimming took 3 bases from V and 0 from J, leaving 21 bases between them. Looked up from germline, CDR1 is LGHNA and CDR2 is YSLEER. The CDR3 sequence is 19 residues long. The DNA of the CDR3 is TGCGCCAGCAGCCAGGCGATTCTTAGCGTGGGGAGCTCCTACAATGAGCAGTTCTTC. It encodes CASSQAILSVGSSYNEQFF.

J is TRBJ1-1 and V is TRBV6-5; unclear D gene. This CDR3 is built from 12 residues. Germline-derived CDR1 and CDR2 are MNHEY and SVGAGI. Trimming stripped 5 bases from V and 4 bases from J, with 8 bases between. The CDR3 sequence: CASSPRRTEAFF. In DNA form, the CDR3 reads TGTGCCAGCAGTCCGAGACGCACTGAAGCTTTCTTT.

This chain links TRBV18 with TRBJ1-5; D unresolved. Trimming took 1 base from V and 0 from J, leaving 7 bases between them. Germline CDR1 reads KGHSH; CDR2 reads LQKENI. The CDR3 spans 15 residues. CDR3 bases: TGTGCCAGCTCACCACGGAGAGATAGCAATCAGCCCCAGCATTTT. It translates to CASSPRRDSNQPQHF.

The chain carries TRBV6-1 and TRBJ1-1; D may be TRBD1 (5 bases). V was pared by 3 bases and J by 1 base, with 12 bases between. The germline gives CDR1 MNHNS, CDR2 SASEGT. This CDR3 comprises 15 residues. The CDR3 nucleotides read TGTGCCAGCAGTGACCCAGGGCCCCCGAACACTGAAGCTTTCTTT. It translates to CASSDPGPPNTEAFF.

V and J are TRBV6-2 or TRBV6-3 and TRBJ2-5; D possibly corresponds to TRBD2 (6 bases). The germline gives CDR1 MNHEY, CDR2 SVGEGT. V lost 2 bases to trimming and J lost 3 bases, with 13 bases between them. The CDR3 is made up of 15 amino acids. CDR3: CASSYGGTGKETQYF. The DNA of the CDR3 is TGTGCCAGCAGTTACGGGGGGACGGGAAAAGAGACCCAGTACTTC.

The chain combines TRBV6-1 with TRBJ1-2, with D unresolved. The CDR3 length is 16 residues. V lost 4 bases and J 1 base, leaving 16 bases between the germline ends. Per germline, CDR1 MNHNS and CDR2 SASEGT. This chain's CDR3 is CASSGPRLGNNYGYTF. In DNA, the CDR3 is TGTGCCAGCAGTGGACCGAGATTGGGGAATAACTATGGCTACACCTTC.

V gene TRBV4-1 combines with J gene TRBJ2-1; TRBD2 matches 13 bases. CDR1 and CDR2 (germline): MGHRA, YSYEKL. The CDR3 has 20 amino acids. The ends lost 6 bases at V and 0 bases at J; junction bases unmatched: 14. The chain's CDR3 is CASSSLGGTSGKSSYNEQFF. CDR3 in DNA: TGCGCCAGCAGTTCTCTTGGGGGGACTAGCGGGAAGAGCTCCTACAATGAGCAGTTCTTC.

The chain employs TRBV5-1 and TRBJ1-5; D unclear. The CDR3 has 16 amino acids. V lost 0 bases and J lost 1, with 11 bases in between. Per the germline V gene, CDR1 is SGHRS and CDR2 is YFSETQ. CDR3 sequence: CASSLGSLGSNQPQHF. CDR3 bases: TGCGCCAGCAGCTTGGGTTCGTTGGGGAGCAATCAGCCCCAGCATTTT. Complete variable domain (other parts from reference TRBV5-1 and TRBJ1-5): KAGVTQTPRYLIKTRGQQVTLSCSPISGHRSVSWYQQTPGQGLQFLFEYFSETQRNKGNFPGRFSGRQFSNSRSEMNVSTLELGDSALYLCASSLGSLGSNQPQHFGDGTRLSIL.

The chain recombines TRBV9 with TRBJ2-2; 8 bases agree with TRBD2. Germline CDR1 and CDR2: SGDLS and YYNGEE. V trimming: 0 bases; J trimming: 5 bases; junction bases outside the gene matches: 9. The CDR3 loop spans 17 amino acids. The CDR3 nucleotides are TGTGCCAGCAGCGTAGATCGGGCGGGAGGAGGAACCGGGGAGCTGTTTTTT. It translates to CASSVDRAGGGTGELFF.

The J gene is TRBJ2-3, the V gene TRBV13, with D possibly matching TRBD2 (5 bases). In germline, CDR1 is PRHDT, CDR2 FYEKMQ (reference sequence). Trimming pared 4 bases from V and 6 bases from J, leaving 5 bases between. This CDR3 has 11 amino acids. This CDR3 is CASSSGDTQYF. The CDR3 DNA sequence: TGTGCCAGCAGCTCGGGGGATACGCAGTATTTT.

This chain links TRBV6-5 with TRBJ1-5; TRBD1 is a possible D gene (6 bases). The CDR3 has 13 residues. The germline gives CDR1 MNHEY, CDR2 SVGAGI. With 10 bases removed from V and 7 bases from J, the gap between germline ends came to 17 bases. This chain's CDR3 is CATRRGTDQPQHF. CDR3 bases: TGTGCCACCAGAAGGGGGACTGACCAGCCCCAGCATTTT.

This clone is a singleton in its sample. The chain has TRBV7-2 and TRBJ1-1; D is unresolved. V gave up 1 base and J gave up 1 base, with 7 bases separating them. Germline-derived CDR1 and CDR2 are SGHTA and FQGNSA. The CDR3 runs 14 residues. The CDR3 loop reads CASSLGPRNTEAFF. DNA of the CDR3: TGTGCCAGCAGCTTAGGTCCTCGGAACACTGAAGCTTTCTTT.

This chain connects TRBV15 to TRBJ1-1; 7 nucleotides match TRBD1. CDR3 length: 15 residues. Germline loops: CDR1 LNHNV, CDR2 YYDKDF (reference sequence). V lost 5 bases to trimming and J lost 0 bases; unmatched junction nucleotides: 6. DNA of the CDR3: TGTGCCACCAGCCCACCGGGACAGATGAACACTGAAGCTTTCTTT. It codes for CATSPPGQMNTEAFF.

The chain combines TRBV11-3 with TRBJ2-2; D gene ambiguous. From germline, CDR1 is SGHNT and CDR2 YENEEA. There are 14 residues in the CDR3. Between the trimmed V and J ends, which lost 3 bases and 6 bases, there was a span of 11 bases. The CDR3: CASSFPESPGELFF. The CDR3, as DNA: TGTGCCAGCAGCTTCCCGGAGTCGCCCGGGGAGCTGTTTTTT.

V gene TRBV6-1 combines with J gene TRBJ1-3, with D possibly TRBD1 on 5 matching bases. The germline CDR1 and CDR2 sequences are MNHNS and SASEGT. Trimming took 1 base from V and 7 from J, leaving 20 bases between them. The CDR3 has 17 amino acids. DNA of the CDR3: TGTGCCAGCAGTGAAGGTCTTCGGGACCGATATTGGAACACCATATATTTT. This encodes CASSEGLRDRYWNTIYF.

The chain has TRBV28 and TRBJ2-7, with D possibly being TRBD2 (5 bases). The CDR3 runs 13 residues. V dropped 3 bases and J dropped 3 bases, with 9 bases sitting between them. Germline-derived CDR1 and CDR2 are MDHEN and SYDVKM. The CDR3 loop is CASSFAGIYEQYF. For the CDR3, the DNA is TGTGCCAGCAGTTTCGCCGGGATCTACGAGCAGTACTTC.

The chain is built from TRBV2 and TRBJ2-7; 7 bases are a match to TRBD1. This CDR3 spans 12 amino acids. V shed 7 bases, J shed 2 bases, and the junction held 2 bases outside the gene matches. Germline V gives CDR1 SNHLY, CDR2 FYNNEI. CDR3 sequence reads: CASNQGAYEQYF. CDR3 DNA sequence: TGTGCCAGCAATCAGGGGGCCTACGAGCAGTACTTC. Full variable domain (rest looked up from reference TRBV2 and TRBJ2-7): EPEVTQTPSHQVTQMGQEVILRCVPISNHLYFYWYRQILGQKVEFLVSFYNNEISEKSEIFDDQFSVERPDGSNFTLKIRSTKLEDSAMYFCASNQGAYEQYFGPGTRLTVT.

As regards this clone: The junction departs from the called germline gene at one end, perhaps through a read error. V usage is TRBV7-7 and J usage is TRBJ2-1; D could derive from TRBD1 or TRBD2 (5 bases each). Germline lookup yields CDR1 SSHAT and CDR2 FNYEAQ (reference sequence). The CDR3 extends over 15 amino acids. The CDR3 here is CASSRNEGTGNEQFF. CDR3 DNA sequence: TGTGCTAGCAGCCGGAACGAGGGGACGGGCAATGAGCAGTTCTTC.

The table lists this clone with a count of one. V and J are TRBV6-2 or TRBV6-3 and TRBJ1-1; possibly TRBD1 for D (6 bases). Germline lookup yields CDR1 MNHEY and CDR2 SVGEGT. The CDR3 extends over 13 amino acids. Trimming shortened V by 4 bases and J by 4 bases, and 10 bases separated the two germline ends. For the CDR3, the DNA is TGTGCCAGCAGTTGGACAGCGGGCACTGAAGCTTTCTTT. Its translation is CASSWTAGTEAFF.

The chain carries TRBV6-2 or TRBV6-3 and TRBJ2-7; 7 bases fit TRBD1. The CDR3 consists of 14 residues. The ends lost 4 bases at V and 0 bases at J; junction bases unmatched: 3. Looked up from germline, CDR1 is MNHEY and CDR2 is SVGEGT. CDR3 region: CASSWDSYSYEQYF. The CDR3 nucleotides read TGTGCCAGCAGTTGGGACAGCTACTCCTACGAGCAGTACTTC.

The CDR3 DNA follows: TGTGCCAGCAGTTACATTCTGGGGGCAATTTATCAGCCCCAGCATTTT. Residues: CASSYILGAIYQPQHF. This sequence joins TRBV6-6 and TRBJ1-5; D perhaps matches TRBD1 (6 bases). The CDR3 runs to 16 residues. The V gene's germline CDR1 is MNHNY and CDR2 SVGAGI (reference sequence). The V gene lost 2 bases and the J gene lost 5 bases, with 16 bases spanning the gap.

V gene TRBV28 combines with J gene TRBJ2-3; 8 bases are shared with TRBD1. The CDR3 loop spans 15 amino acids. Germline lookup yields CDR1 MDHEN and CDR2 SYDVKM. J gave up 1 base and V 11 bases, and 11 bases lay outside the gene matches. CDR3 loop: CASASSGQGTDTQYF. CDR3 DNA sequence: TGTGCCTCTGCCTCATCGGGACAGGGCACAGATACGCAGTATTTT.